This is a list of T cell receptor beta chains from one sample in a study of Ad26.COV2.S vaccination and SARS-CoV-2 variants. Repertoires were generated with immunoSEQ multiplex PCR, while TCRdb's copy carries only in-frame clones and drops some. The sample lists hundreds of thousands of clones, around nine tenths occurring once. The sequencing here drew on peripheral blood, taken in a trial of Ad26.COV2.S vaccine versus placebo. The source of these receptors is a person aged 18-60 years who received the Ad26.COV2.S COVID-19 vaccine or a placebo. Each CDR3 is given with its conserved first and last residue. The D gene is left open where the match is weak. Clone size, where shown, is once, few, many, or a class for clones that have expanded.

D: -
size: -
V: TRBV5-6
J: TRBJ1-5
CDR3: CASSLATASNQPQHF
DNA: TGTGCCAGCAGCTTGGCGACAGCGAGCAATCAGCCCCAGCATTTT

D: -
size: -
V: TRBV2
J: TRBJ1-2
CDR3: CASSVGLGYGYTF
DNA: TGTGCCAGCAGTGTAGGGCTTGGCTATGGCTACACCTTC

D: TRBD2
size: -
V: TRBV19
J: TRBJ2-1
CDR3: CASSSTSGSGDEQFF
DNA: TGTGCCAGTAGTAGTACTAGCGGGAGTGGAGATGAGCAGTTCTTC

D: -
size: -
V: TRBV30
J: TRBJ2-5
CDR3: CAWSFNGEWETQYF
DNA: TGTGCCTGGAGTTTTAACGGGGAGTGGGAGACCCAGTACTTC

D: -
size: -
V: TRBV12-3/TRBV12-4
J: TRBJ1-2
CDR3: CASSSGTYGYTF
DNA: TGTGCCAGCAGTTCGGGGACCTATGGCTACACCTTC

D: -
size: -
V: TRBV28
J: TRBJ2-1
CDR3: CASSLGTGEQFF
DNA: TGTGCCAGCAGCTTAGGGACTGGTGAGCAGTTCTTC

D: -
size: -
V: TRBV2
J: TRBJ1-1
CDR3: CASRILAGDTEAFF
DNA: TGTGCCAGCAGGATCCTGGCCGGGGACACTGAAGCTTTCTTT

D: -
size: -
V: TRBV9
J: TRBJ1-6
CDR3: CASSLTGSSYNSPLHF
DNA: TGTGCCAGCAGCCTTACAGGGAGCTCCTATAATTCACCCCTCCACTTT

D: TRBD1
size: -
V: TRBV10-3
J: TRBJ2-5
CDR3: CAISEIMGQSLEETQYF
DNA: TGTGCCATCAGTGAAATTATGGGACAGAGTTTGGAGGAGACCCAGTACTTC

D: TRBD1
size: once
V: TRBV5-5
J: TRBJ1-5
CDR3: CASSLDRGNGNQPQHF
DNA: TGTGCCAGCAGCTTGGACAGGGGAAATGGCAATCAGCCCCAGCATTTT

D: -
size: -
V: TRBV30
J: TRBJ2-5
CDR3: CAWSVGGGRIGETQYF
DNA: TGTGCCTGGAGTGTCGGGGGCGGGAGAATTGGCGAGACCCAGTACTTC

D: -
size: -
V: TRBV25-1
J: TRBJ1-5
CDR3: CASSVGESNQPQHF
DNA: TGTGCCAGCAGTGTGGGAGAGAGCAATCAGCCCCAGCATTTT

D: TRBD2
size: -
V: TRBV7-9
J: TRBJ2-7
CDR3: CASVLAGFPHEQYF
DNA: TGTGCCAGTGTACTAGCGGGATTTCCCCACGAGCAGTACTTC

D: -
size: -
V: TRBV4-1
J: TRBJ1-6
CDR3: CASSQGVNNSPLHF
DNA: TGCGCCAGCAGCCAAGGTGTGAACAATTCACCCCTCCACTTT

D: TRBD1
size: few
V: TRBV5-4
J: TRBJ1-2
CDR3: CASSFDRGYGYTF
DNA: TGTGCCAGCAGCTTTGACAGGGGATATGGCTACACCTTC

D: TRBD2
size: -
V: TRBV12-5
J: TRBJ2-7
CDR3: CASGLGLAGLSPYEQYF
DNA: TGTGCTAGTGGTTTGGGCCTAGCGGGATTATCCCCCTACGAGCAGTACTTC

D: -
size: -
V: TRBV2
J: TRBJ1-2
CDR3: CASSEVPTSGGYTF
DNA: TGTGCCAGCAGTGAAGTACCGACGTCGGGTGGCTACACCTTC

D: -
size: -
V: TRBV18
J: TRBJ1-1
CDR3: CASSPIGTRNTEAFF
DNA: TGTGCCAGCTCACCTATCGGGACACGGAACACTGAAGCTTTCTTT

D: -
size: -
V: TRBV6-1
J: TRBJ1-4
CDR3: CASSEGWLSGKLFF
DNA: TGTGCCAGCAGTGAAGGATGGCTAAGCGGGAAACTGTTTTTT

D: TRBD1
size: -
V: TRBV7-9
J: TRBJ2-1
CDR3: CASSLGDRQSEQFF
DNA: TGTGCCAGCAGCTTAGGGGACAGGCAAAGCGAGCAGTTCTTC

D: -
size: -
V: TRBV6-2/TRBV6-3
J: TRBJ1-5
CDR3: CASSYPHLYSNQPQHF
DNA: TGTGCCAGCAGTTACCCTCACCTTTATAGCAATCAGCCCCAGCATTTT

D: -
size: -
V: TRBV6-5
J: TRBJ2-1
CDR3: CASSYTGTDNEQFF
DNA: TGTGCCAGCAGTTATACTGGGACGGACAATGAGCAGTTCTTC

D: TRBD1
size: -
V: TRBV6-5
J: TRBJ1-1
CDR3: CASRNRQGPTEAFF
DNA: TGTGCCAGCAGAAACCGACAGGGGCCCACTGAAGCTTTCTTT

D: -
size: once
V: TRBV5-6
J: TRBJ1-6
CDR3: CASSLFGTGHNSPLHF
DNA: TGTGCCAGCAGCTTATTCGGGACGGGTCATAATTCACCCCTCCACTTT

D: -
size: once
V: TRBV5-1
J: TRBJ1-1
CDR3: CASSLDSKGTEAFF
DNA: TGCGCCAGCAGCTTAGACAGCAAGGGCACTGAAGCTTTCTTT

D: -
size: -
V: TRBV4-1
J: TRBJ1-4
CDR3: CASSQVSTPTNEKLFF
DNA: TGCGCCAGCAGCCAAGTAAGCACACCTACTAATGAAAAACTGTTTTTT

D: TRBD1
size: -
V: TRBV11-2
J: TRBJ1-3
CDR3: CASSRQGPRNTIYF
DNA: TGTGCCAGCAGCAGACAGGGTCCCAGAAACACCATATATTTT

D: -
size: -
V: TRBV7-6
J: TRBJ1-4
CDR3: CASSPDPRSAATNEKLFF
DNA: TGTGCCAGCAGCCCCGACCCCCGCTCAGCGGCAACTAATGAAAAACTGTTTTTT

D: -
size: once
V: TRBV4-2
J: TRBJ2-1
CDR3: CASSQGHPSLNSYNEQFF
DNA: TGTGCCAGCAGCCAGGGACACCCTTCCCTCAACTCCTACAATGAGCAGTTCTTC

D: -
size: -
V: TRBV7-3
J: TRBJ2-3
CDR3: CASSLTGGHWSTDTQYF
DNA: TGTGCCAGCAGCTTAACGGGGGGGCATTGGAGCACAGATACGCAGTATTTT

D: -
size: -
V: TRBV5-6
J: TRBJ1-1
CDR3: CASSLDRLGRGNTEAFF
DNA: TGTGCCAGCAGCTTGGACCGCCTGGGGAGGGGAAACACTGAAGCTTTCTTT

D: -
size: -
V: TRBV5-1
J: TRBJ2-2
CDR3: CASSFLTGNTGELFF
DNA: TGCGCCAGCAGCTTTCTGACTGGGAACACCGGGGAGCTGTTTTTT

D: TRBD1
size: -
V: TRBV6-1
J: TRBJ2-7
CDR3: CASSETGQGPSQYF
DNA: TGTGCCAGCAGTGAGACGGGACAGGGTCCTTCGCAGTACTTC

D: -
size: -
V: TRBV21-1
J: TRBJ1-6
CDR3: CASSELPEKNSPLHF
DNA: TGTGCCAGCAGCGAGCTGCCAGAAAAAAATTCACCCCTCCACTTT

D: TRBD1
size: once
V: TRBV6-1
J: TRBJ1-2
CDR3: CASSEVVGQGRGYTF
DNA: TGTGCCAGCAGTGAAGTGGTGGGACAGGGGCGAGGCTACACCTTC

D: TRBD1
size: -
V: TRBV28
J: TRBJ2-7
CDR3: CASSWTGRNEQYF
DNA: TGTGCCAGCAGTTGGACAGGGAGGAACGAGCAGTACTTC